The 23 T cell receptor beta chains given below trace back to one sample, sequenced in a study of T cells in Graves' hyperthyroidism and ophthalmopathy. TCR beta CDR3 sequences were amplified from RNA transcripts. TCR CDR3 regions were first amplified by RT-PCR with HTBI primers. A single record per CDR3 protein comes from TCRdb applying MiXCR to the multiplex PCR reads. The sample includes about 380,000 distinct CDR3 sequences, less than 20% seen only once; the top ten take roughly two fifths. Sequencing was done on a sample of blood. The receptors derive from a man younger than 35 with Graves' ophthalmopathy.

This clonotype showed up many times. The chain recombines TRBV3-1 with TRBJ1-5, with D tentatively TRBD1 (5 bases). Germline lookup yields CDR1 LGHDT and CDR2 YNNKEL (reference sequence). The CDR3 sequence is 16 residues long. V was cut by 0 bases and J by 6 bases, with 15 bases left in between. DNA for the CDR3: TGTGCCAGCAGCCAAGATAGGAACAGGTTGCCTCAGCCCCAGCATTTT. It codes for CASSQDRNRLPQPQHF.

This clonotype was recorded a few times. The J gene is TRBJ1-4, the V gene TRBV10-3; 7 positions match TRBD1. Germline CDR1 is ENHRY and CDR2 is SYGVKD. The CDR3 is made up of 14 amino acids. V gave up 6 bases and J gave up 0 bases; unmatched junction bases: 1. The DNA of the CDR3 is TGTGCCATCAGCACAGGGGCAACTAATGAAAAACTGTTTTTT. This sequence encodes CAISTGATNEKLFF.

The chain has TRBV28 and TRBJ1-5; D unresolved. This CDR3 region has 14 residues. V was shortened by 7 bases and J by 9 bases, with 19 bases between the two germline ends. Germline-derived CDR1 and CDR2 are MDHEN and SYDVKM. Written as DNA, the CDR3 is TGTGCCAGCAAGGGTCTCGGTGGGTCAGGGCCCCAGCATTTT. It encodes CASKGLGGSGPQHF. Looking up the rest from reference TRBV28 and TRBJ1-5 gives the full variable domain: DVKVTQSSRYLVKRTGEKVFLECVQDMDHENMFWYRQDPGLGLRLIYFSYDVKMKEKGDIPEGYSVSREKKERFSLILESASTNQTSMYLCASKGLGGSGPQHFGDGTRLSIL.

Ten or more counts support this clonotype. V and J are TRBV6-6 and TRBJ1-1; the match to TRBD1 covers 7 bases. CDR1 is MNHNY and CDR2 is SVGAGI in the germline V gene (reference sequence). The CDR3 is 14 amino acids. V was pared by 2 bases and J by 5 bases, with 5 bases of the junction left unmatched. CDR3 DNA: TGTGCCAGCAGTTACCGGGACAGTGAAACTGAAGCTTTCTTT. Translation gives CASSYRDSETEAFF.

This clonotype occurred a few times. This chain joins TRBV29-1 and TRBJ2-3, with a tentative D call TRBD2 (6 bases). Germline V CDR1 and CDR2: SQVTM, ANQGSEA. V was clipped by 0 bases and J by 0 bases, with 16 bases between them. This CDR3 is built from 17 residues. CDR3 sequence reads: CSVEDRTAGKSTDTQYF. The DNA for the CDR3 is TGCAGCGTTGAAGATCGAACTGCGGGGAAAAGCACAGATACGCAGTATTTT.

Many counts were recorded for this clonotype. The CDR3 DNA reads as TGTGCCAGCAGCTTTTCCCCACTGGACAGCCAAGAGACCCAGTACTTC. It translates to CASSFSPLDSQETQYF. This sequence joins TRBV7-9 and TRBJ2-5, with D tentatively TRBD1 (6 bases). Trimming cost V 3 bases and J 1 base, with 15 bases left between them. Germline V lookup: CDR1 SEHNR, CDR2 FQNEAQ (reference sequence). The CDR3 has 16 amino acids.

This clonotype was counted ten times or more. The chain employs TRBV7-8 and TRBJ2-1; 8 nucleotides agree with TRBD2. Germline V gene sequence: CDR1 SGHVS, CDR2 FQNEAQ. CDR3 length equals 16 residues. V was pared by 3 bases and J by 0 bases, with 4 bases of the junction left unmatched. This chain's CDR3 is CASSFGGAYSYNEQFF. The CDR3 coding sequence is TGTGCCAGCAGCTTCGGGGGGGCTTACTCCTACAATGAGCAGTTCTTC.

This clonotype was recorded many times. This chain links TRBV6-2 or TRBV6-3 with TRBJ2-1; TRBD2 aligns across 8 bases. Germline trimming cut 8 bases from V and 4 bases from J; bases unmatched to any gene: 10. There are 15 residues in the CDR3. Per germline, CDR1 MNHEY and CDR2 SVGEGT. CDR3 DNA sequence: TGTGCCAGCGAATCCCAGCGGGGGAGGTACAATGAGCAGTTCTTC. This gives the protein CASESQRGRYNEQFF.

This clonotype has a count of ten or more. J is TRBJ2-3 and V is TRBV7-2; TRBD2 aligns across 12 bases. The CDR3 contains 15 residues. Germline V gives CDR1 SGHTA, CDR2 FQGNSA. V shed 1 base, J shed 6 bases, and the junction held 2 bases outside the gene matches. In DNA, the CDR3 is TGTGCCAGCAGCTTAGATACTAGCGGGGGGGATACGCAGTATTTT. Protein: CASSLDTSGGDTQYF.

Details on this clonotype: It may be a read error: a sequence one base away is much more abundant. V usage is TRBV24-1 and J usage is TRBJ2-1, with TRBD1 matching over 8 bases. This CDR3 spans 17 amino acids. Germline V gene lookup returns CDR1 KGHDR and CDR2 SFDVKD. The chain's CDR3 is CATSDLTGGSSYNEQLF. Here the CDR3 DNA reads TGTGCCACCAGTGATTTAACAGGGGGGAGCTCCTACAATGAGCAGCTCTTC.

This clonotype came up a few times. V and J are TRBV9 and TRBJ2-1; 8 positions agree with TRBD2. The CDR3 has 16 amino acids. J lost 7 bases, V lost 1 base, and 10 bases had no gene match. Looked up from germline, CDR1 is SGDLS and CDR2 is YYNGEE. CDR3 sequence (DNA): TGTGCCAGCAGCGTACTTGGCCTAGCGGGTTGGAATGAGCAGTTCTTC. It specifies CASSVLGLAGWNEQFF.

V and J are TRBV5-4 and TRBJ2-7; 8 bases fit TRBD1. V lost 1 base, J lost 3 bases, and 3 bases stayed unmatched. This CDR3 has 14 residues. The V gene's germline CDR1 is SGHNT and CDR2 YYREEE (reference sequence). This CDR3 reads CASSLQGAVYEQYF. In DNA, the CDR3 is TGTGCCAGCAGCTTGCAGGGGGCAGTCTACGAGCAGTACTTC.

There are a few counts of this clonotype. The CDR3 bases are TGTGCCAGCAGCAGTTACCGGGCTGGCTATGGCTACACCTTC. Protein sequence: CASSSYRAGYGYTF. V usage is TRBV11-2 and J usage is TRBJ1-2, with D unclear. This CDR3 is 14 amino acids long. Germline-derived CDR1 and CDR2 are SGHAT and FQNNGV. Between the trimmed V and J ends, which lost 5 bases and 4 bases, there was a span of 14 bases.

The chain is built from TRBV12-3 or TRBV12-4 and TRBJ2-2; D gene ambiguous. This CDR3 comprises 13 residues. V shed 11 bases and J shed 4 bases, with 14 bases lying between them. The CDR3, as DNA: TGTGCCTGGGCCACAGAGCCCACCGGGGAGCTGTTTTTT. As protein: CAWATEPTGELFF.

This clonotype was detected many times. In nucleotides, the CDR3 is TGTGCCAGCAGCCTGGAGGGGGGGTACAATGAGCAGTTCTTC. It codes for CASSLEGGYNEQFF. The gene calls are TRBV7-2 and TRBJ2-1; TRBD2 is a possible D gene (7 bases). Germline V gene data show CDR1 as SGHTA and CDR2 as FQGNSA. This CDR3 has 14 amino acids. Trimming removed 5 bases from V and 4 bases from J, with 12 bases in between.

This clonotype occurred many times. The V gene is TRBV6-5, the J gene TRBJ1-2, with unresolved D. The CDR3 length is 14 residues. Deletions cut 0 bases from V and 2 bases from J, with 7 bases between. Germline V gene data show CDR1 as MNHEY and CDR2 as SVGAGI. The CDR3 DNA reads TGTGCCAGCAGTTACTCCAAGGAGAACTATGGCTACACCTTC. Translation: CASSYSKENYGYTF.

The genes are TRBV10-1 and TRBJ2-2, with D maybe TRBD2 (7 bases). Germline CDR1 WNHNN, CDR2 SYGVQD (reference sequence). The CDR3 consists of 14 residues. The V gene lost 9 bases and the J gene lost 7 bases, with 18 bases spanning the gap. The DNA of the CDR3 is TGCGCCAGTAACCCGGGGGGCCTTGGCGGGGAGCTGTTTTTT. Amino acid sequence: CASNPGGLGGELFF.

This sequence joins TRBV19 and TRBJ2-7; possible D gene TRBD2, 5 bases. The length of the CDR3 is 15 residues. Trimming pared 2 bases from V and 3 bases from J, leaving 14 bases between. Germline V CDR1 and CDR2: LNHDA, SQIVND (reference sequence). The CDR3 DNA follows: TGTGCCAGTAGTATAACCGCGGGCAGCTTCTACGAGCAGTACTTC. Residues: CASSITAGSFYEQYF.

Only a few counts were recorded for this clonotype. V and J are TRBV27 and TRBJ2-4; 7 nucleotides align to TRBD2. CDR1 and CDR2 (germline): MNHEY, SMNVEV (reference sequence). The CDR3 runs 16 residues. V lost 8 bases, J lost 3 bases, and 13 bases stayed unmatched. CDR3 nucleotide sequence: TGTGCCAGCGGCCCGGGACTACCTTGGGGCAAAAACATTCAGTACTTC. It specifies CASGPGLPWGKNIQYF.

The chain joins TRBV15 to TRBJ2-2, with D uncertain. Trimming took off 4 bases at V and 1 base at J, with 10 bases between the two ends. From germline, CDR1 is LNHNV and CDR2 YYDKDF (reference sequence). The CDR3 contains 15 residues. CDR3 in DNA: TGTGCCACCAGCACTTCAAGACTGAACACCGGGGAGCTGTTTTTT. This translates into CATSTSRLNTGELFF.

This clonotype was seen repeatedly, ten times or more. This chain uses TRBV2 with TRBJ1-3, with 8 bases fitting TRBD1. Per the germline V gene, CDR1 is SNHLY and CDR2 is FYNNEI. Unmatched junction bases numbered 10, after V lost 5 bases and J lost 4 bases. CDR3 size: 16 residues. For the CDR3, the DNA is TGTGCCAGCAGTCCAGGTACAGGGGGAACAGGAAACACCATATATTTT. This translates into CASSPGTGGTGNTIYF.

The rearrangement uses TRBV5-1 and TRBJ1-5; 8 bases are shared with TRBD1. The CDR3 length is 16 residues. The trim removed 0 bases at V and 2 bases at J, leaving 4 bases unmatched. CDR1 is SGHRS and CDR2 is YFSETQ in the germline V gene. The CDR3 DNA reads as TGCGCCAGCAGCTTGGCTGCAGGGGGCGGCAATCAGCCCCAGCATTTT. Its translation: CASSLAAGGGNQPQHF.

This clonotype has at least ten counts. The genes are TRBV6-5 and TRBJ1-1, with D possibly being TRBD1 (6 bases). Trimming took 0 bases from V and 3 from J, leaving 11 bases between them. Germline CDR1 MNHEY, CDR2 SVGAGI. CDR3 length equals 15 residues. CDR3 bases: TGTGCCAGCAGTTACTCGAACAGGGTGGACACTGAAGCTTTCTTT. Its translation is CASSYSNRVDTEAFF.